The clone carrying this T cell receptor (beta chain) was observed a handful of times. CDR3 length: 15 residues. CDR1 is MNHNS and CDR2 is SASEGT in the germline V gene. The junction had 4 bases not matched to a gene; V was cut back by 1 base and J by 7 bases. MiXCR, run by TCRdb on the PCR reads, gives a single entry per CDR3 protein. The profile shows under 12,000 distinct CDR3 sequences, around three fifths of them singletons. This sample was taken from a study of CD4 and CD8 cells across lung adenocarcinoma regions. The patients had localized lung adenocarcinoma, a non-small cell subtype. The TCR sequence derives from a male donor with lung adenocarcinoma. The CD4 and CD8 labels of this study may be unreliable. Sequenced input: CD8+ T cells from the margin of a lung tumor. V and J are TRBV6-1 and TRBJ2-1, with 10 bases lining up with TRBD1. CDR3 sequence: CASSEETGGLNEQFF. CDR3 DNA sequence: TGTGCCAGCAGTGAAGAGACAGGGGGCTTGAATGAGCAGTTCTTC.